A single T cell receptor beta chain is shown here with its context. 60 Vbeta and 13 Jbeta primers were used in PCR. Using immunoSEQ multiplex PCR, the repertoire was profiled, and TCRdb retains in-frame clones only, with some absent. The sample holds about 130,000 clones, about 77% seen once. Trimming pared 2 bases from V and 2 bases from J, leaving 11 bases between. Germline V gene lookup returns CDR1 SGDLS and CDR2 YYNGEE. The length of the CDR3 is 14 residues. The data were taken from a study of cytomegalovirus exposure and HLA in healthy donors. Sequencing was done on a sample of PBMCs. The rearrangement uses TRBV9 and TRBJ2-7, with D perhaps TRBD2 (5 bases). This TCR was recovered from a middle-aged man in good health and CMV-seronegative. In DNA, the CDR3 is TGTGCCAGCAGCGTCCAGGACGGGACCTACGAGCAGTACTTC. Amino acids: CASSVQDGTYEQYF.